The rows below give T cell receptor beta chains drawn from one sample of a study of cytomegalovirus exposure and HLA in healthy donors. Generated by immunoSEQ multiplex PCR, the TCRdb table keeps only in-frame clones and is missing some. This table holds roughly 170,000 clones, approximately 83% found once. The sample was PBMCs. All receptors come from a woman under 30 in good health and CMV-seropositive. The CDR3 runs from the conserved cysteine through the conserved F or W. A D gene is named only where the DNA matches it firmly. Only part of the rows carry a size: once, few, many, or a class if the clone is expanded.

v_gene	j_gene	d_gene	abundance	CDR3aa	CDR3nt
TRBV11-2	TRBJ1-6	.	.	CASSQTGGSPLHF	TGTGCCAGCAGCCAAACGGGGGGATCACCCCTCCACTTT
TRBV5-6	TRBJ2-7	TRBD1	.	CASSLAGGLEYF	TGTGCCAGCAGCTTGGCAGGGGGCCTGGAGTACTTC
TRBV4-3	TRBJ1-4	.	.	CASSQRESEKLFF	TGCGCCAGCAGCCAGAGGGAGAGTGAAAAACTGTTTTTT
TRBV7-3	TRBJ2-1	TRBD2	.	CASSVWTSGVHEQFF	TGTGCCAGCAGCGTCTGGACTAGCGGGGTTCATGAGCAGTTCTTC
TRBV11-2	TRBJ2-7	.	once	CASSPTGGSPYEQYF	TGTGCCAGCAGCCCCACTGGAGGGAGCCCCTACGAGCAGTACTTC
TRBV27	TRBJ2-5	TRBD1	.	CASSSSGQGAGTQYF	TGTGCCAGCAGTAGTTCAGGACAGGGGGCTGGGACCCAGTACTTC
TRBV27	TRBJ2-2	.	.	CASRGLLLGGELFF	TGTGCCAGCAGGGGACTCCTTCTGGGCGGGGAGCTGTTTTTT
TRBV25-1	TRBJ2-2	TRBD1	.	CASGTANTGELFF	TGTGCCAGCGGGACAGCGAACACCGGGGAGCTGTTTTTT
TRBV7-8	TRBJ1-2	.	.	CASSLAPPLGGANYGYTF	TGTGCCAGCAGCTTAGCTCCCCCCCTCGGAGGGGCTAACTATGGCTACACCTTC
TRBV15	TRBJ2-7	.	.	CATSRDYSYEQYF	TGTGCCACCAGCAGAGATTATTCCTACGAGCAGTACTTC
TRBV9	TRBJ1-2	.	.	CASSVQGNYGYTF	TGTGCCAGCAGCGTACAGGGGAACTATGGCTACACCTTC
TRBV7-2	TRBJ1-1	.	many	CASITQGLNTEAFF	TGTGCCAGCATAACCCAGGGGCTGAACACTGAAGCTTTCTTT
TRBV6-1	TRBJ2-5	TRBD2	.	CASSETSGGIQETQYF	TGTGCCAGCAGTGAGACTAGCGGGGGGATCCAAGAGACCCAGTACTTC